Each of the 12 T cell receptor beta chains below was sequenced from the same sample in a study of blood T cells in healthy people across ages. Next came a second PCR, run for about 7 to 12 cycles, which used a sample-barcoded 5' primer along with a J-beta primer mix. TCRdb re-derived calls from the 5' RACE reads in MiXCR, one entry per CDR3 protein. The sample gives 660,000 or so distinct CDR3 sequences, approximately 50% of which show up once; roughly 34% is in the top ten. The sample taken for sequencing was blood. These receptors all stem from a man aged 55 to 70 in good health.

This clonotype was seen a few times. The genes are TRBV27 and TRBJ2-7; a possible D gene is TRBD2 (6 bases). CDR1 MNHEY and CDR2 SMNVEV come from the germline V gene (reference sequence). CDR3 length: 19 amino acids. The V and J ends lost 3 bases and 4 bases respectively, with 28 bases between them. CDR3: CASSFGRPSFGRGTYEQYF. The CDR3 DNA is TGTGCCAGCAGTTTCGGACGACCCTCCTTTGGGCGGGGAACGTACGAGCAGTACTTC.

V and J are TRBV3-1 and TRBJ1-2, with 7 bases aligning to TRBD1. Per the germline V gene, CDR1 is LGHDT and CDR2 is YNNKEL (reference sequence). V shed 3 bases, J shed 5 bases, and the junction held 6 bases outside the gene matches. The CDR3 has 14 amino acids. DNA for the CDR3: TGTGCCAGCAGCCATTACGGGACAGAGTATGGCTACACCTTC. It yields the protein CASSHYGTEYGYTF.

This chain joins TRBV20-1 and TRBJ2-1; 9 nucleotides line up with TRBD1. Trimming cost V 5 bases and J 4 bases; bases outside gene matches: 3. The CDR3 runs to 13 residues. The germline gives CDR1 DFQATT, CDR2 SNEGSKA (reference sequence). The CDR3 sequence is CSAEGQGYNEQFF. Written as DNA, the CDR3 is TGCAGTGCTGAGGGACAGGGATACAATGAGCAGTTCTTC.

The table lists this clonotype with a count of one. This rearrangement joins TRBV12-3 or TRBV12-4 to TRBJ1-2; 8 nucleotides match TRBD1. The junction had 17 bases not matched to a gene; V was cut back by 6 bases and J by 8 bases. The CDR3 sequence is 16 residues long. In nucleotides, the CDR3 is TGTGCCAGCAGGAGGACAGGGATCCTCCCTTTTGGGGGCTACACCTTC. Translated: CASRRTGILPFGGYTF.

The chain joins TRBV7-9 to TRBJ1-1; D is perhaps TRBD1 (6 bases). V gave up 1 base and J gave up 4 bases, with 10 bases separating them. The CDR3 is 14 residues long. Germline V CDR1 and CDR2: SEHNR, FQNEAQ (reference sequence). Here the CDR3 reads CASSLGQGITEAFF. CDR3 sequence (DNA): TGTGCCAGCAGCTTAGGTCAGGGGATCACTGAAGCTTTCTTT.

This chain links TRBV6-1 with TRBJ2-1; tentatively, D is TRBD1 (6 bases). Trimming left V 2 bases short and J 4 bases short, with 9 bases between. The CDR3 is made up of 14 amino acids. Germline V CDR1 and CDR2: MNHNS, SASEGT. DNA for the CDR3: TGTGCCAGCAGTGAATTCGACAGGTACAATGAGCAGTTCTTC. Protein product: CASSEFDRYNEQFF.

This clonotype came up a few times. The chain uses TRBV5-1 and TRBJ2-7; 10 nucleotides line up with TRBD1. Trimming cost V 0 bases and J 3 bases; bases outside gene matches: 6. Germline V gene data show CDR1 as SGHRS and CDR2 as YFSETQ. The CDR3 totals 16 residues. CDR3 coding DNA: TGCGCCAGCAGCTTGGCAAGGGACAGGGGCTTCTACGAGCAGTACTTC. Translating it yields CASSLARDRGFYEQYF.

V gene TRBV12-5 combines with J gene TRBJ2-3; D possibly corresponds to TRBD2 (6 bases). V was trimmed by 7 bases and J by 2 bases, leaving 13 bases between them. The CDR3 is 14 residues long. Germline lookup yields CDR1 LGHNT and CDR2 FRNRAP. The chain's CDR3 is CASARDLLTDTQYF. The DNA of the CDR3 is TGTGCTAGTGCTAGGGACTTACTCACAGATACGCAGTATTTT.

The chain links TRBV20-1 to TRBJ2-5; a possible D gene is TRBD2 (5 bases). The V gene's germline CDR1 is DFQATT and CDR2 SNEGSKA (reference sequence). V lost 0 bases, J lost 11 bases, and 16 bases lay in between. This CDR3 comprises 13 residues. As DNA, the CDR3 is TGCAGTGCTAGAGATTTGAATAAGAGGGAGCAGTACTTC. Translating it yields CSARDLNKREQYF.

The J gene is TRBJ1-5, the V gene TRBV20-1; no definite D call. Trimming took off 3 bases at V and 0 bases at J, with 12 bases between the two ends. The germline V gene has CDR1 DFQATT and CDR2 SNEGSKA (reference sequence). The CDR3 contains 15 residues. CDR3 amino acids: CSASAPPYSNQPQHF. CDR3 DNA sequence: TGCAGTGCTAGCGCCCCCCCCTATAGCAATCAGCCCCAGCATTTT.

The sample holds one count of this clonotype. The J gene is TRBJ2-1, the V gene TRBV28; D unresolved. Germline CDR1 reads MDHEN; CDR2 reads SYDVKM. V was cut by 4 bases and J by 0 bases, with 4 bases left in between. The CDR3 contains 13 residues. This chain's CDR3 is CASSWNSYNEQFF. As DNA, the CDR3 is TGTGCCAGCAGTTGGAACTCCTACAATGAGCAGTTCTTC.

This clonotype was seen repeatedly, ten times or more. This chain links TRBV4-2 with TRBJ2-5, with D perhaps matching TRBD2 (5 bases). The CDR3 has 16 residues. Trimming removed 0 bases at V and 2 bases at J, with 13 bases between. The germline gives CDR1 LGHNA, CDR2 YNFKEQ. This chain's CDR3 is CASSQDLTGKQETQYF. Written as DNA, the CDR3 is TGTGCCAGCAGCCAAGATCTTACGGGGAAGCAAGAGACCCAGTACTTC.